This passage covers 32 T cell receptor beta chains from one sample sequenced in a study of T-cell reconstitution after alpha-beta-depleted transplantation in children. Researchers prepared the TCRbeta library using unique molecular identifiers, the study reports. MiXCR, applied by TCRdb to the PCR reads, yields one record per CDR3 protein. The sample contains about 360,000 distinct CDR3 sequences, about 14% of which appear only once. The sequences come from PBMCs, collected from the stem cell graft. Receptor source: a human donor who donated a stem cell graft to a child with Fanconi anemia.

This clonotype was recorded at least ten times. This chain links TRBV5-1 with TRBJ2-1; 8 nucleotides align to TRBD1. The CDR3 is made up of 16 amino acids. V dropped 4 bases and J dropped 9; count of bases not matched to a gene: 15. Germline CDR1 is SGHRS and CDR2 is YFSETQ. The CDR3 loop reads CASSTDGQGPSGEQFF. The DNA for the CDR3 is TGCGCCAGCAGCACAGATGGACAGGGTCCCTCGGGTGAGCAGTTCTTC.

This clonotype appeared many times. The rearrangement uses TRBV27 and TRBJ2-3, with D perhaps matching TRBD1 (6 bases). Germline CDR1 MNHEY, CDR2 SMNVEV (reference sequence). V lost 4 bases to trimming and J lost 4 bases, with 18 bases between them. The CDR3 loop spans 16 amino acids. CDR3 in amino acids: CASSSPLQTGSDTQYF. The CDR3 DNA is TGTGCCAGCAGTTCCCCCCTCCAGACAGGATCAGATACGCAGTATTTT.

The chain joins TRBV15 to TRBJ1-1; weak D call: TRBD1 (6 bases). Trimming took 4 bases from V and 0 from J, leaving 12 bases between them. The V gene's germline CDR1 is LNHNV and CDR2 YYDKDF (reference sequence). The CDR3 is 15 residues long. CDR3 region: CATSKGGVMNTEAFF. The CDR3 coding sequence is TGTGCCACCAGCAAAGGGGGAGTTATGAACACTGAAGCTTTCTTT.

This clonotype has more than one count but fewer than ten. The chain is built from TRBV5-1 and TRBJ1-1; D uncertain. Germline values: CDR1 SGHRS, CDR2 YFSETQ. The CDR3 runs to 15 residues. The V end was cut by 4 bases, the J end by 7 bases, with 20 bases between. The CDR3 sequence is CASSPSPIGSSEAFF. The CDR3 bases are TGCGCCAGCAGCCCCTCCCCCATTGGGTCGAGTGAAGCTTTCTTT.

This chain connects TRBV30 to TRBJ2-3; the D is unclear. Trimming pared 1 base from V and 5 bases from J, leaving 10 bases between. Germline V lookup: CDR1 GTSNPN, CDR2 SVGIG (reference sequence). This CDR3 has 13 residues. In DNA, the CDR3 is TGTGCCTGGAGTGGTTTCTACCAAGATACGCAGTATTTT. It yields the protein CAWSGFYQDTQYF.

In its sample, this clonotype was seen many times. CDR3 in amino acids: CASSLWAGSNTEAFF. In nucleotides, the CDR3 is TGTGCCAGCAGTTTATGGGCAGGTTCGAACACTGAAGCTTTCTTT. The V and J genes are TRBV27 and TRBJ1-1; D not certain. The CDR3 covers 15 residues. CDR1 and CDR2 from the germline V gene are MNHEY and SMNVEV (reference sequence). Trimming removed 1 base at V and 1 base at J, with 10 bases between.

This clonotype was seen only a few times. V and J are TRBV20-1 and TRBJ2-7, with TRBD2 matching over 9 bases. V gave up 0 bases and J gave up 2 bases; unmatched junction bases: 5. Germline V gene sequence: CDR1 DFQATT, CDR2 SNEGSKA (reference sequence). The CDR3 covers 15 residues. CDR3 amino acids: CSARELAGPPYEQYV. CDR3 coding DNA: TGCAGTGCTAGAGAACTAGCGGGCCCCCCCTACGAGCAGTACGTC.

This clonotype occurred a few times. The chain couples TRBV29-1 to TRBJ1-1; D is perhaps TRBD1 (5 bases). The germline V and J ends were trimmed by 7 bases and 5 bases, with 14 bases remaining between them. The CDR3 length is 12 residues. Germline CDR1 SQVTM, CDR2 ANQGSEA. The CDR3 DNA is TGCAGCGCAATCCCAGGGAGGACTGAAGCTTTCTTT. This codes for CSAIPGRTEAFF.

This clonotype was seen at least ten times. V and J are TRBV4-3 and TRBJ1-6; no definite D call. The CDR3 runs 13 residues. Trimming removed 0 bases from V and 6 bases from J, with 3 bases in between. Per germline, CDR1 LGHNA and CDR2 YSLEER. The CDR3 nucleotides are TGCGCCAGCAGCCAAGATCCTAATTCACCCCTCCACTTT. It codes for CASSQDPNSPLHF.

This clonotype was recorded at least ten times. The chain recombines TRBV7-6 with TRBJ2-1; 8 bases match TRBD2. Germline values: CDR1 SGHVS, CDR2 FNYEAQ. J lost 0 bases, V lost 1 base, and 14 bases had no gene match. This CDR3 spans 20 amino acids. CDR3 in amino acids: CASSLETSGSWRTSYNEQFF. The CDR3 DNA reads as TGTGCCAGCAGCTTAGAGACGAGCGGGAGCTGGCGAACCTCCTACAATGAGCAGTTCTTC.

This clonotype occurred a few times. The gene calls are TRBV18 and TRBJ2-7; a weak D match, TRBD2 (5 bases). The CDR3 runs to 15 residues. Looked up from germline, CDR1 is KGHSH and CDR2 is LQKENI. V lost 2 bases and J lost 5, with 16 bases in between. The CDR3 DNA reads TGTGCCAGCTCACCAGATGAGGAGGCAGGCAACGAGCAGTACTTC. This translates into CASSPDEEAGNEQYF.

The chain joins TRBV5-4 to TRBJ1-1; TRBD1 might be the D (6 bases). Trimming pared 1 base from V and 5 bases from J, leaving 27 bases between. The CDR3 covers 19 residues. The germline CDR1 and CDR2 sequences are SGHNT and YYREEE (reference sequence). CDR3 loop: CASSLFLTGAIGGRTEAFF. The DNA of the CDR3 is TGTGCCAGCAGCTTGTTCCTCACGGGAGCCATCGGGGGCCGGACTGAAGCTTTCTTT.

The chain combines TRBV6-2 or TRBV6-3 with TRBJ1-1; 9 bases align to TRBD1. CDR3 length: 16 amino acids. Looked up from germline, CDR1 is MNHEY and CDR2 is SVGEGT. V lost 2 bases to trimming and J lost 3 bases; unmatched junction nucleotides: 7. The CDR3 DNA follows: TGTGCCAGCAGTTACAACGGACAGGGGTCGGACACTGAAGCTTTCTTT. It specifies CASSYNGQGSDTEAFF.

This clonotype was counted at least ten times. V gene TRBV6-1 combines with J gene TRBJ2-3, with 11 bases matching TRBD2. The CDR3 runs 17 residues. Looked up from germline, CDR1 is MNHNS and CDR2 is SASEGT. V gave up 6 bases and J gave up 9 bases; unmatched junction bases: 17. The CDR3 is CASSSTHRETSGGTQYF. As DNA, the CDR3 is TGTGCCAGCAGCTCCACTCACCGGGAAACTAGCGGGGGAACGCAGTATTTT.

This clonotype was observed a handful of times. The chain has TRBV5-6 and TRBJ2-5, with D possibly being TRBD1 (5 bases). This CDR3 spans 16 amino acids. Germline V gene sequence: CDR1 SGHDT, CDR2 YYEEEE. V shed 1 base and J shed 5 bases, with 18 bases lying between them. CDR3 protein: CASSLIPGHPEETQYF. Here the CDR3 DNA reads TGTGCCAGCAGCTTGATTCCTGGACACCCCGAGGAGACCCAGTACTTC. The full variable domain, with the rest looked up from reference TRBV5-6 and TRBJ2-5, is DAGVTQSPTHLIKTRGQQVTLRCSPKSGHDTVSWYQQALGQGPQFIFQYYEEEERQRGNFPDRFSGHQFPNYSSELNVNALLLGDSALYLCASSLIPGHPEETQYFGPGTRLLVL.

This chain uses TRBV28 with TRBJ2-4; D gene unclear. Germline CDR1 and CDR2: MDHEN and SYDVKM. The V and J ends lost 8 bases and 8 bases respectively, with 19 bases between them. CDR3 size: 14 residues. CDR3 nucleotides: TGTGCCAGCTCCCACATCCTATCTATACACATTCAGTACTTC. Its translation is CASSHILSIHIQYF.

This clonotype was counted only a few times. The chain joins TRBV6-5 to TRBJ1-1; D gene ambiguous. Germline loops: CDR1 MNHEY, CDR2 SVGAGI. The CDR3 spans 15 residues. V lost 3 bases and J lost 2, with 13 bases in between. The CDR3 DNA follows: TGTGCCAGCAGTTATCCGGGCGGCCGAAACACTGAAGCTTTCTTT. Protein sequence: CASSYPGGRNTEAFF.

The gene calls are TRBV27 and TRBJ1-1; D is unclear. Trimming took off 5 bases at V and 5 bases at J, with 12 bases between the two ends. The length of the CDR3 is 13 residues. CDR1 MNHEY and CDR2 SMNVEV come from the germline V gene (reference sequence). CDR3 DNA: TGTGCCAGCAGTCCGTCAGTGCTAACTGAAGCTTTCTTT. Its translation: CASSPSVLTEAFF.

This clonotype was seen ten or more times. The rearrangement joins TRBV20-1 to TRBJ2-1, with D perhaps matching TRBD2 (7 bases). The CDR3 has 16 amino acids. The germline V gene encodes CDR1 DFQATT and CDR2 SNEGSKA (reference sequence). Trimming cost V 1 base and J 5 bases, with 18 bases left between them. The CDR3, as DNA: TGCAGTGCTAGAGGCCCCCGGGGGGCGTTCAACAATGAGCAGTTCTTC. It translates to CSARGPRGAFNNEQFF.

This clonotype was counted only a few times. This chain links TRBV12-3 or TRBV12-4 with TRBJ2-2, with no clear D. Trimming removed 4 bases at V and 0 bases at J, with 18 bases between. The CDR3 has 18 amino acids. Here the CDR3 reads CASSWGERSLPNTGELFF. The CDR3 DNA reads as TGTGCCAGCAGTTGGGGTGAACGGTCCCTTCCGAACACCGGGGAGCTGTTTTTT.

This clonotype was seen ten or more times. Written as DNA, the CDR3 is TGCGCCAGCAGCCAAGCCAGGGGGAGACTCTACGAGCAGTACTTC. This gives the protein CASSQARGRLYEQYF. This chain links TRBV4-3 with TRBJ2-7, with 7 positions matching TRBD1. CDR1 LGHNA and CDR2 YSLEER come from the germline V gene. J lost 3 bases, V lost 1 base, and 6 bases had no gene match. CDR3 length: 15 amino acids.

The chain has TRBV12-3 or TRBV12-4 and TRBJ1-2, with D perhaps matching TRBD1 (5 bases). This CDR3 region has 14 residues. The V and J ends lost 3 bases and 1 base respectively, with 9 bases between them. CDR3 sequence (DNA): TGTGCCAGCAGTTTTGCTGGGGGTAACTATGGCTACACCTTC. Translation gives CASSFAGGNYGYTF.

A note on this clonotype: At one boundary the junction diverges from the germline segment, which might be a read error. This sequence joins TRBV12-3 or TRBV12-4 and TRBJ1-2; D gene ambiguous. This CDR3 has 12 residues. The CDR3 DNA follows: TGTGCCAGCAGCCCCGGTGGGTCTAAGGATTCCTTC. Translation: CASSPGGSKDSF.

This chain connects TRBV29-1 to TRBJ1-4, with D possibly TRBD1 on 5 matching bases. Germline CDR1 SQVTM, CDR2 ANQGSEA. V was clipped by 7 bases and J by 10 bases, with 19 bases between them. This CDR3 is 13 amino acids long. The CDR3 DNA reads TGCAGCGCGCGGGACGAAAAATACGCAAAACTGTTTTTT. It encodes CSARDEKYAKLFF. Full variable domain (rest looked up from reference TRBV29-1 and TRBJ1-4): SAVISQKPSRDICQRGTSLTIQCQVDSQVTMMFWYRQQPGQSLTLIATANQGSEATYESGFVIDKFPISRPNLTFSTLTVSNMSPEDSSIYLCSARDEKYAKLFFGSGTQLSVL.

This clonotype was recorded a few times. The chain has TRBV5-1 and TRBJ2-1; 11 nucleotides align to TRBD1. The CDR3 sequence is 16 residues long. The V gene's germline CDR1 is SGHRS and CDR2 YFSETQ. V trimming: 3 bases; J trimming: 5 bases; junction bases outside the gene matches: 7. The CDR3 DNA follows: TGCGCCAGCAGCTACGGACAGGGGGCTGTAGACAATGAGCAGTTCTTC. Its translation is CASSYGQGAVDNEQFF.

By share of the sample, this clonotype is large. This CDR3 is CASLGIGLTEAFF. The CDR3 region has the DNA TGTGCCAGTCTGGGAATCGGTTTAACTGAAGCTTTCTTT. The chain couples TRBV4-2 to TRBJ1-1; D unclear. CDR3 length equals 13 residues. V was pared by 9 bases and J by 5 bases, with 16 bases between. The germline gives CDR1 LGHNA, CDR2 YNFKEQ.

This clonotype was seen many times. The V and J genes are TRBV29-1 and TRBJ1-5; weak D call: TRBD1 (5 bases). The CDR3 length is 9 residues. Germline V gives CDR1 SQVTM, CDR2 ANQGSEA. The CDR3 DNA reads as TGCACCCCTTTGGGGGACCAGCATTTT. Amino acid sequence: CTPLGDQHF.

This chain joins TRBV7-3 and TRBJ2-5; maybe TRBD2 (5 bases). The germline V gene has CDR1 SGHTA and CDR2 FQGTGA. V was pared by 6 bases and J by 0 bases, with 14 bases between. This CDR3 spans 15 amino acids. The CDR3 protein is CASRQGGRNQETQYF. In nucleotides, the CDR3 is TGTGCCAGCAGGCAAGGCGGGCGCAACCAAGAGACCCAGTACTTC.

This clonotype was counted many times. V usage is TRBV5-1 and J usage is TRBJ2-2; D might be TRBD1 (5 bases). CDR3 length: 13 residues. V lost 4 bases, J lost 5 bases, and 9 bases lay in between. Per the germline V gene, CDR1 is SGHRS and CDR2 is YFSETQ. As DNA, the CDR3 is TGCGCCAGCAGCAAAGACAGTACCGGGGAGCTGTTTTTT. Its protein is CASSKDSTGELFF.

The CDR3 reads CASSPLREEGSTGELFF. The CDR3 nucleotides read TGTGCCAGCAGTCCCTTGCGGGAGGAGGGGTCCACAGGGGAACTGTTTTTT. The chain couples TRBV28 to TRBJ1-4; 7 nucleotides match TRBD1. Unmatched junction bases numbered 21, after V lost 5 bases and J lost 12 bases. CDR3 length: 17 amino acids. CDR1 is MDHEN, CDR2 SYDVKM, per germline.

The V gene is TRBV14, the J gene TRBJ2-2, with unresolved D. This CDR3 has 13 amino acids. Per germline, CDR1 SGHDN and CDR2 FVKESK. Trimming pared 1 base from V and 7 bases from J, leaving 7 bases between. CDR3 in amino acids: CASSQGYGGELFF. The CDR3 DNA reads as TGTGCCAGCAGCCAAGGTTACGGCGGGGAGCTGTTTTTT.

There are many counts of this clonotype. V and J are TRBV7-2 and TRBJ2-7; possible D gene TRBD2, 6 bases. Germline V gene lookup returns CDR1 SGHTA and CDR2 FQGNSA. The CDR3 has 17 residues. V shed 0 bases and J shed 2 bases, with 17 bases lying between them. CDR3 loop: CASSLAEGASVAYEQYF. In nucleotides, the CDR3 is TGTGCCAGCAGCTTAGCGGAGGGAGCCAGTGTCGCCTACGAGCAGTACTTC.